Shown below are 22 T cell receptor beta chains from a single sample sequenced in a study of cytomegalovirus exposure and HLA in healthy donors. This PCR relied on a set of 60 Vbeta primers and 13 Jbeta primers. The repertoire was sequenced with immunoSEQ multiplex PCR; TCRdb's copy has only in-frame clones and lacks some. In the table there are about 100,000 clones, approximately 85% of which are singletons. The sequenced material came from PBMCs. The receptors were sampled from a man in his thirties or forties in good health and CMV-seronegative.

The chain uses TRBV19 and TRBJ1-4, with D possibly matching TRBD1 (6 bases). V dropped 8 bases and J dropped 5 bases, with 18 bases sitting between them. The V gene's germline CDR1 is LNHDA and CDR2 SQIVND (reference sequence). The CDR3 is made up of 15 amino acids. The CDR3 spells CASRLGQTNNEKLFF. The CDR3 DNA sequence: TGTGCCAGTCGACTTGGACAGACCAACAATGAAAAACTGTTTTTT.

The chain is built from TRBV23-1 and TRBJ2-1; D perhaps matches TRBD1 (5 bases). TRBV23-1 is designated an ORF whose function remains uncertain. Trimming removed 10 bases from V and 5 bases from J, with 24 bases in between. The CDR3 length is 16 residues. CDR3 protein: CATRYPGSEGDNEQFF. CDR3 in DNA: TGCGCCACCCGTTACCCCGGATCGGAAGGGGACAATGAGCAGTTCTTC.

V is TRBV7-3 and J is TRBJ1-5, with TRBD1 identical over 7 bases. Trimming took 1 base from V and 0 from J; bases not matched to a gene: 21. Germline V gene data show CDR1 as SGHTA and CDR2 as FQGTGA. The CDR3 consists of 22 residues. Here the CDR3 reads CASSLNCWRDREGEYSNQPQHF. In nucleotides, the CDR3 is TGTGCCAGCAGCTTAAATTGCTGGCGGGACAGAGAGGGTGAGTATAGCAATCAGCCCCAGCATTTT.

The gene calls are TRBV5-4 and TRBJ2-3; 10 positions match TRBD2. This CDR3 spans 18 amino acids. Trimming took 1 base from V and 0 from J; bases not matched to a gene: 8. Per germline, CDR1 SGHNT and CDR2 YYREEE (reference sequence). CDR3 DNA sequence: TGTGCCAGCAGCTTGAAACTAGCGGGGCTTCCTAGCACAGATACGCAGTATTTT. It specifies CASSLKLAGLPSTDTQYF.

The CDR3 spells CASSIPRNEQYF. In DNA form, the CDR3 reads TGTGCCAGCAGTATCCCGCGTAACGAGCAGTACTTC. The chain has TRBV28 and TRBJ2-7; D unresolved. Germline V gene lookup returns CDR1 MDHEN and CDR2 SYDVKM. Deletions cut 5 bases from V and 5 bases from J, with 10 bases between. This CDR3 has 12 amino acids.

This chain links TRBV5-6 with TRBJ1-2; 7 nucleotides agree with TRBD1. The germline gives CDR1 SGHDT, CDR2 YYEEEE. V was clipped by 3 bases and J by 8 bases; unmatched bases: 13. The CDR3 has 15 amino acids. The CDR3 nucleotides are TGTGCCAGCAGCTCCCGGGACAGCCGGGTGTGGGGCTACACCTTC. This codes for CASSSRDSRVWGYTF.

The chain employs TRBV14 and TRBJ1-6; D not certain. Germline V gene data show CDR1 as SGHDN and CDR2 as FVKESK. The CDR3 totals 13 residues. Between the trimmed V and J ends, which lost 4 bases and 6 bases, there was a span of 7 bases. The CDR3 loop is CASSRSGNSPLHF. CDR3 sequence (DNA): TGTGCCAGCAGCCGCTCCGGTAATTCACCCCTCCACTTT. Drawing the rest from reference TRBV14 and TRBJ1-6, the complete variable domain is EAGVTQFPSHSVIEKGQTVTLRCDPISGHDNLYWYRRVMGKEIKFLLHFVKESKQDESGMPNNRFLAERTGGTYSTLKVQPAELEDSGVYFCASSRSGNSPLHFGNGTRLTVT.

A single count supports this clone. Other DNA sequences from this sample encode an identical CDR3 as well. The genes are TRBV5-1 and TRBJ1-1, with D maybe TRBD1 (5 bases). Germline lookup yields CDR1 SGHRS and CDR2 YFSETQ. The CDR3 loop spans 13 amino acids. V was cut by 1 base and J by 1 base, with 5 bases left in between. For the CDR3, the DNA is TGCGCCAGCAGCTTGAGGGGGAACACTGAAGCTTTCTTT. It translates to CASSLRGNTEAFF.

The rearrangement joins TRBV4-1 to TRBJ1-1; D may be TRBD1 (5 bases). The germline V gene encodes CDR1 MGHRA and CDR2 YSYEKL. Trimming took off 4 bases at V and 4 bases at J, with 16 bases between the two ends. There are 15 residues in the CDR3. CDR3 protein: CASSPGRARRTEAFF. The CDR3 nucleotides read TGCGCCAGCAGCCCGGGCAGGGCACGTCGCACTGAAGCTTTCTTT.

As concerns this clone: The CDR3 end shows no conserved phenylalanine or tryptophan, and so a read error is likely. The rearrangement joins TRBV30 to TRBJ2-3; D gene unclear. The CDR3 runs to 12 residues. Trimming stripped 0 bases from V and 6 bases from J, with 7 bases between. Germline lookup yields CDR1 GTSNPN and CDR2 SVGIG (reference sequence). CDR3 protein: CAWSVLADTQYV. The CDR3 DNA is TGTGCCTGGAGTGTACTGGCGGATACGCAGTATGTT.

The rearrangement uses TRBV9 and TRBJ1-4; D call uncertain. V was shortened by 3 bases and J by 2 bases, with 17 bases between the two germline ends. This CDR3 has 17 residues. Germline V gives CDR1 SGDLS, CDR2 YYNGEE. The CDR3 is CASSEHGQQMTNEKLFF. The CDR3 nucleotides read TGTGCCAGCAGCGAACATGGCCAACAGATGACTAATGAAAAACTGTTTTTT.

The CDR3 loop is CASSFGERQGLYEQYF. The CDR3 coding sequence is TGTGCCAGCAGTTTCGGGGAGAGACAGGGACTTTACGAGCAGTACTTC. This chain links TRBV27 with TRBJ2-7, with a tentative D call TRBD1 (7 bases). This CDR3 contains 16 residues. The germline CDR1 and CDR2 sequences are MNHEY and SMNVEV (reference sequence). The V and J ends lost 3 bases and 4 bases respectively, with 19 bases between them.

The J gene is TRBJ1-5, the V gene TRBV7-3, with D uncertain. Between the trimmed V and J ends, which lost 0 bases and 4 bases, there was a span of 4 bases. This CDR3 comprises 13 residues. The germline CDR1 and CDR2 sequences are SGHTA and FQGTGA. CDR3 sequence (DNA): TGTGCCAGCAGCTTAACCGGGAATCAGCCCCAGCATTTT. This codes for CASSLTGNQPQHF.

This chain links TRBV5-1 with TRBJ2-1; 10 nucleotides match TRBD2. The CDR3 is made up of 15 amino acids. Germline lookup yields CDR1 SGHRS and CDR2 YFSETQ. The J segment lost 4 bases and the V segment lost 0 bases, leaving 1 base of the junction unmatched. As DNA, the CDR3 is TGCGCCAGCAGCTTGGGAGCGGGAGGGTACAATGAGCAGTTCTTC. Its protein is CASSLGAGGYNEQFF.

Turning to this clone: A junction boundary mismatches the germline segment, possibly from a read error. The chain combines TRBV11-2 with TRBJ2-7, with a possible D match to TRBD2 (7 bases). The CDR3 is 12 amino acids. Germline assignment: CDR1 SGHAT and CDR2 FQNNGV. CDR3 sequence reads: CASSLEGGQQYF. DNA of the CDR3: TGTGCCAGCAGCCTAGAGGGGGGGCAGCAGTACTTC.

CDR3 coding DNA: TGTGCCAGCAGCTTAGGGCTAGCTTACGTCAATGAGCAGTTCTTC. It specifies CASSLGLAYVNEQFF. The genes are TRBV11-3 and TRBJ2-1; tentative D call: TRBD2 (5 bases). The CDR3 runs to 15 residues. CDR1 and CDR2 (germline): SGHNT, YENEEA. V lost 1 base to trimming and J lost 6 bases, with 13 bases between them.

This clone has just one count. The CDR3: CASSQRFSPGNTIYF. The CDR3 DNA follows: TGTGCCAGCAGCCAGAGGTTCAGTCCTGGAAACACCATATATTTT. This chain joins TRBV7-2 and TRBJ1-3; D unresolved. The CDR3 length is 15 residues. V was trimmed by 5 bases and J by 2 bases, leaving 13 bases between them. The V gene's germline CDR1 is SGHTA and CDR2 FQGNSA.

This chain joins TRBV9 and TRBJ2-3; D remains ambiguous. The V and J ends lost 0 bases and 6 bases respectively, with 8 bases between them. Germline CDR1 is SGDLS and CDR2 is YYNGEE. The CDR3 has 13 residues. Here the CDR3 reads CASSVGVLDTQYF. The CDR3 region has the DNA TGTGCCAGCAGCGTAGGTGTCCTGGATACGCAGTATTTT.

The gene calls are TRBV9 and TRBJ2-7; D is undetermined. This CDR3 spans 15 amino acids. Trimming removed 0 bases at V and 0 bases at J, with 10 bases between. The germline V gene has CDR1 SGDLS and CDR2 YYNGEE. CDR3: CASSVGESGSYEQYF. In DNA, the CDR3 is TGTGCCAGCAGCGTAGGCGAAAGTGGCTCCTACGAGCAGTACTTC.

The V and J genes are TRBV5-6 and TRBJ1-5; D remains unclear. V lost 0 bases to trimming and J lost 4 bases, with 11 bases between them. CDR1 is SGHDT and CDR2 is YYEEEE in the germline V gene. This CDR3 contains 15 residues. The CDR3 is CASSLARLHNQPQHF. As DNA, the CDR3 is TGTGCCAGCAGCTTGGCACGACTGCATAATCAGCCCCAGCATTTT.

The rearrangement links TRBV5-8 to TRBJ2-7; D possibly corresponds to TRBD2 (5 bases). The V end was cut by 6 bases, the J end by 5 bases, with 18 bases between. CDR1 and CDR2 (germline): SGHTS, YDEGEE. The CDR3 consists of 14 residues. CDR3 region: CASIVEVAGNEQYF. DNA of the CDR3: TGTGCCAGCATCGTGGAAGTGGCCGGGAACGAGCAGTACTTC.

The chain has TRBV29-1 and TRBJ2-5, with 8 bases identical to TRBD1. The DNA end is more similar to TRBJ2-7, so the J call may be wrong. The CDR3 has 11 residues. The germline CDR1 and CDR2 sequences are SQVTM and ANQGSEA. Here the CDR3 reads CSVSGGGEQYF. CDR3 nucleotides: TGCAGCGTTTCAGGGGGCGGCGAGCAGTACTTC.